This record concerns one TCR beta chain sequence. The J segment lost 2 bases and the V segment lost 4 bases, leaving 6 bases of the junction unmatched. The CDR3 spans 16 residues. CDR1 LNHDA and CDR2 SQIVND come from the germline V gene (reference sequence). These data originate in a study of cytomegalovirus exposure and HLA in healthy donors. PCR involved 60 Vbeta and 13 Jbeta primers. Sequencing was performed with immunoSEQ multiplex PCR; in TCRdb, only in-frame clones are kept and a portion is missing. The sample contains under 150,000 clones, roughly 70% of which appear only once. The sequence was collected from a woman aged 40 to 49 in good health and CMV-seropositive. The sequenced material came from PBMCs. The V call is TRBV19, the J call TRBJ1-1, with 11 nucleotides matching TRBD1. The CDR3 sequence: CASSKGQGAINTEAFF. In DNA form, the CDR3 reads TGTGCCAGTAGTAAAGGACAGGGGGCTATCAACACTGAAGCTTTCTTT.